Shown below are 9 T cell receptor beta chains from a single sample sequenced in a study of human T cells and chemical hapten exposure (dated by TCRdb to about 2021). The time point label of this sample denotes: patch test 1, 2 weeks after DPC sensitization. The treatment or condition label on this specimen signifies: therapeutic diphenylcyclopropenone sensitization with weekly scalp DPC. The library relied on RACE. Sequencing was carried out with a NextSeq 500. In-frame beta chains were kept once TCRdb had trimmed the public reads at Q25 with fastp and called clones with MiXCR. A single entry per CDR3 protein holds the most common genes and DNA from its merged rows. The sample includes about 360,000 distinct CDR3 sequences, with approximately 5.1% observed a single time. The biggest ten clones account for 2% to 2.5% of the sample. The sample in question was whole blood, obtained in connection with sensitization to the hapten diphenylcyclopropenone (DPC). The receptors come from a woman in her forties or fifties with alopecia areata. Some clones in this sample may be carry-over from other donors' samples.

This sequence joins TRBV6-6 and TRBJ2-7; weak D call: TRBD1 (6 bases). Germline V gene sequence: CDR1 MNHNY, CDR2 SVGAGI (reference sequence). The CDR3 loop spans 13 amino acids. The V end lost 5 bases, the J end lost 2 bases, and 10 bases lay between the germline ends. CDR3 residues: CASSPEGAYEQYF. The CDR3 DNA sequence: TGTGCCAGCAGTCCCGAGGGGGCCTACGAGCAGTACTTC.

This clonotype was observed at least ten times. DNA for the CDR3: TGTGCCAGCAGCGTTGGGACGATGAACACTGAAGCTTTCTTT. It codes for CASSVGTMNTEAFF. This chain joins TRBV9 and TRBJ1-1; perhaps TRBD1 as D (5 bases). The CDR3 sequence is 14 residues long. Between the trimmed V and J ends, which lost 2 bases and 0 bases, there was a span of 8 bases. Germline V lookup: CDR1 SGDLS, CDR2 YYNGEE. The variable domain in full, with the rest retrieved from reference TRBV9 and TRBJ1-1, is DSGVTQTPKHLITATGQRVTLRCSPRSGDLSVYWYQQSLDQGLQFLIQYYNGEERAKGNILERFSAQQFPDLHSELNLSSLELGDSALYFCASSVGTMNTEAFFGQGTRLTVV.

This clonotype occurred a few times. The CDR3 region has the DNA TGTGCCAGCAGTCCCCCTGCGGGAAGCTCCTACAATGAGCAGTTCTTC. Residues: CASSPPAGSSYNEQFF. The genes are TRBV28 and TRBJ2-1, with D tentatively TRBD2 (6 bases). CDR1 and CDR2 (germline): MDHEN, SYDVKM. This CDR3 is 16 amino acids long. The germline V and J ends were trimmed by 5 bases and 0 bases, with 14 bases remaining between them.

This clonotype was found many times. The chain links TRBV4-1 to TRBJ1-1, with TRBD1 identical over 7 bases. The CDR3 runs to 14 residues. Per the germline V gene, CDR1 is MGHRA and CDR2 is YSYEKL. With 11 bases clipped from V and 5 bases from J, the junction kept 14 bases outside the gene matches. CDR3 sequence (DNA): TGCGCCGCGGCAAGCCCCGGCAGGGGGACTGAAGCTTTCTTT. Encoded protein: CAAASPGRGTEAFF.

This clonotype was recorded many times. This sequence joins TRBV12-3 or TRBV12-4 and TRBJ2-7, with 8 bases aligning to TRBD1. The CDR3 sequence is 13 residues long. V lost 7 bases and J lost 3; bases outside the gene matches: 5. The CDR3 bases are TGTGCCAGCACCCCAGGACAGGGCTACGAGCAGTACTTC. Translating it yields CASTPGQGYEQYF.

This clonotype was seen only a few times. DNA for the CDR3: TGTGCCAGCAGCCACTTCAGTCTAGCGGGAGGAGCCGAGCAGTACTTC. Translating it yields CASSHFSLAGGAEQYF. The chain carries TRBV5-5 and TRBJ2-7; 11 nucleotides line up with TRBD2. The J segment lost 6 bases and the V segment lost 4 bases, leaving 12 bases of the junction unmatched. Germline CDR1 is SGHKS and CDR2 is YYEKEE (reference sequence). The CDR3 sequence is 16 residues long.

The chain uses TRBV2 and TRBJ1-2, with 7 bases that match TRBD1. Germline CDR1 is SNHLY and CDR2 is FYNNEI. This CDR3 is built from 15 residues. V trimming: 2 bases; J trimming: 4 bases; junction bases outside the gene matches: 7. The CDR3 DNA is TGTGCCAGCAGTGAATACCTAGCAGGGGGCTATGGCTACACCTTC. Protein: CASSEYLAGGYGYTF.

This clonotype was observed at least ten times. V usage is TRBV20-1 and J usage is TRBJ1-4, with D unresolved. This CDR3 comprises 11 residues. The V gene's germline CDR1 is DFQATT and CDR2 SNEGSKA (reference sequence). V was trimmed by 5 bases and J by 8 bases, leaving 9 bases between them. The CDR3 is CSAEGWEKLFF. The CDR3 DNA sequence: TGCAGTGCTGAAGGGTGGGAAAAACTGTTTTTT.

This clonotype was seen at least ten times. The chain has TRBV9 and TRBJ2-3, with a weak D call TRBD1 (6 bases). This CDR3 contains 15 residues. Germline V gene lookup returns CDR1 SGDLS and CDR2 YYNGEE. The V end was cut by 3 bases, the J end by 5 bases, with 16 bases between. The DNA for the CDR3 is TGTGCCAGCAGCGCCGACGGACAGTCAAAAGATACGCAGTATTTT. Its translation: CASSADGQSKDTQYF.